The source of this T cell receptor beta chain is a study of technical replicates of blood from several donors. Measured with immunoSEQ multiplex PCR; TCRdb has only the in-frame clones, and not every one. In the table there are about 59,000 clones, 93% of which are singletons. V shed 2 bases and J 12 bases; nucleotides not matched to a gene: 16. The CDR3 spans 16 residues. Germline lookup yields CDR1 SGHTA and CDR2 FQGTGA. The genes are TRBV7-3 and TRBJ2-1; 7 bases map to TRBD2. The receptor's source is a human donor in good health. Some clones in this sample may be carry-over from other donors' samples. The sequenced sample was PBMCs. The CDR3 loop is CASSLQPAGTQSVQFF. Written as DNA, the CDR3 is TGTGCCAGCAGCTTACAACCAGCGGGGACCCAATCAGTGCAGTTCTTC.